Listed below are T cell receptor beta chains from one sample, sequenced in a study of T cells in Graves' hyperthyroidism and ophthalmopathy. TCRdb processed the multiplex PCR reads anew with MiXCR; each CDR3 protein has one entry. The sample has about 400,000 distinct CDR3 sequences; about an eighth are singletons. Material: blood. These receptors were obtained from a woman between 18 and 29 years old with Graves' hyperthyroidism. The CDR3 runs from the conserved cysteine through the conserved F or W. The D gene is left open where the match is weak. Clone size is not always given. Where it is, it says once, few, many or a class for expanded clones.

>TRBV13|.|14|TRBJ1-1|many
CASSLGAGNTEAFF
TGTGCCAGCAGCTTAGGAGCAGGGAACACTGAAGCTTTCTTT
>TRBV28|TRBD2|17|TRBJ2-3|many
CASSPWGSGSNRDTQYF
TGTGCCAGCAGTCCTTGGGGTAGCGGGAGTAATAGAGATACGCAGTATTTT
>TRBV3-1|TRBD1|15|TRBJ2-7|once
CASSHARTGTYEQYF
TGTGCCAGCAGCCACGCCCGGACAGGAACCTACGAGCAGTACTTC
>TRBV9|TRBD1|14|TRBJ1-2|many
CASSAGQGGYGYTF
TGTGCCAGCAGCGCCGGACAGGGAGGGTATGGCTACACCTTC
>TRBV9|TRBD2|16|TRBJ2-1|.
CASSVVSGGSYNEQFF
TGTGCCAGCAGCGTAGTCAGCGGGGGATCCTACAATGAGCAGTTCTTC
>TRBV30|.|14|TRBJ2-5|many
CAWSRGPGTKTQYF
TGTGCCTGGAGTAGGGGACCAGGGACGAAGACCCAGTACTTC
>TRBV9|.|17|TRBJ1-1|.
CASSGSQAGGSATEAFF
TGTGCCAGCAGCGGAAGTCAAGCCGGGGGTTCGGCCACTGAAGCTTTCTTT
>TRBV27|.|17|TRBJ2-2|many
CASSLYSGRPNTGELFF
TGTGCCAGCAGCTTGTATTCTGGACGGCCGAACACCGGGGAGCTGTTTTTT
>TRBV29-1|TRBD1|16|TRBJ2-2|few
CSVAQRGLTGSGELFF
TGCAGCGTTGCACAAAGGGGTTTGACAGGGTCCGGGGAGCTGTTTTTT
>TRBV20-1|.|12|TRBJ1-1|.
CSARAIYTEAFF
TGCAGTGCTAGAGCCATATACACTGAAGCTTTCTTT
>TRBV9|TRBD1|15|TRBJ2-5|few
CASSPRTGGQETQYF
TGTGCCAGCAGCCCCCGGACAGGGGGCCAAGAGACCCAGTACTTC
>TRBV6-1|.|14|TRBJ2-5|many
CAIWMGGAGETQYF
TGTGCCATCTGGATGGGGGGGGCCGGGGAGACCCAGTACTTC
>TRBV19|.|13|TRBJ2-1|.
CASRPTGFGEQFF
TGTGCCAGTAGACCTACAGGGTTTGGTGAGCAGTTCTTC
>TRBV28|TRBD1|12|TRBJ1-1|.
CALQGAGTEAFF
TGTGCCTTACAGGGGGCAGGGACTGAAGCTTTCTTT
>TRBV28|.|14|TRBJ2-1|many
CASSSDSFYNEQFF
TGTGCCAGCAGTTCGGACAGTTTCTACAATGAGCAGTTCTTC
>TRBV6-6|TRBD2|17|TRBJ2-1|.
CASSYSFRDYIYNEQFF
TGTGCCAGCAGTTACTCGTTTAGGGACTATATCTACAATGAGCAGTTCTTC
>TRBV7-9|.|13|TRBJ1-1|few
CASSSLQYTEAFF
TGTGCCAGCAGCTCCCTTCAATACACTGAAGCTTTCTTT
>TRBV29-1|TRBD1|14|TRBJ1-1|.
CSVRDRDSYTEAFF
TGCAGCGTTCGGGACAGGGATTCGTACACTGAAGCTTTCTTT
>TRBV6-5|TRBD2|15|TRBJ2-5|many
CASSYSLLAGETQYF
TGTGCCAGCAGTTACTCGTTACTAGCGGGAGAGACCCAGTACTTC
>TRBV7-9|TRBD1|16|TRBJ2-5|.
CASSLGDRADRFGQYF
TGTGCCAGCAGCTTAGGGGACAGGGCCGACCGGTTTGGCCAGTACTTC
>TRBV20-1|.|14|TRBJ2-1|many
CSARQPGLVNEQFF
TGCAGTGCTAGACAGCCGGGACTGGTCAATGAGCAGTTCTTC
>TRBV7-3|TRBD2|16|TRBJ2-1|.
CASSVGLAPDYNEQFF
TGTGCCAGCAGCGTAGGACTAGCGCCCGACTACAATGAGCAGTTCTTC
>TRBV2|.|13|TRBJ2-1|many
CASSGLRANEQFF
TGTGCCAGCAGTGGGCTTAGGGCCAATGAGCAGTTCTTC
>TRBV7-2|TRBD2|15|TRBJ2-7|many
CASSLRLAGAGEQYF
TGTGCCAGCAGCTTAAGGCTAGCGGGAGCGGGAGAGCAGTACTTC
>TRBV7-9|TRBD2|16|TRBJ2-7|many
CASSPTTSGKSYEQYF
TGTGCCAGCAGCCCGACTACTAGCGGAAAGTCCTACGAGCAGTACTTC
>TRBV6-2/TRBV6-3|.|14|TRBJ2-7|many
CASSSLSRVREQYF
TGTGCCAGCAGTTCCCTATCCAGGGTGCGCGAGCAGTACTTC
>TRBV27|TRBD2|14|TRBJ2-3|.
CASSVTSGLGAQYF
TGTGCCAGCAGTGTGACTAGCGGGCTGGGAGCGCAGTATTTT
>TRBV28|TRBD1|14|TRBJ2-1|many
CASSPDRANNEQFF
TGTGCCAGCAGCCCGGACAGGGCTAACAATGAGCAGTTCTTC
>TRBV7-6|TRBD1|18|TRBJ2-7|.
CASSLGGTGGSFSYEQYF
TGTGCCAGCAGCTTAGGCGGGACAGGAGGGTCCTTCTCCTACGAGCAGTACTTC
>TRBV4-3|.|14|TRBJ2-1|.
CASSPISTGNEQFF
TGCGCCAGCAGCCCAATCTCGACCGGGAATGAGCAGTTCTTC
>TRBV9|TRBD2|15|TRBJ2-7|.
CASSVSTSGAYEQYF
TGTGCCAGCAGCGTTTCGACTAGCGGAGCCTACGAGCAGTACTTC
>TRBV7-9|.|12|TRBJ2-1|many
CASSLVFDEQFF
TGTGCCAGCAGCTTAGTCTTTGATGAGCAGTTCTTC
>TRBV6-1|.|16|TRBJ1-5|many
CASSERRGQGNQPQHF
TGTGCCAGCAGTGAACGGCGGGGGCAGGGCAATCAGCCCCAGCATTTT
>TRBV30|TRBD1|14|TRBJ1-2|.
CALTSDREIYGYTF
TGTGCCTTGACCTCGGACAGGGAGATCTATGGCTACACCTTC
>TRBV20-1|.|12|TRBJ2-1|many
CSATDREKEQFF
TGCAGTGCCACCGACAGAGAAAAAGAGCAGTTCTTC
>TRBV9|TRBD2|15|TRBJ2-1|.
CASSVGSGSSNEQFF
TGTGCCAGCAGCGTAGGTAGCGGGAGTTCAAATGAGCAGTTCTTC
>TRBV4-1|.|14|TRBJ1-1|.
CASSHTTANTEAFF
TGCGCCAGCAGCCATACGACAGCGAACACTGAAGCTTTCTTT
>TRBV28|TRBD2|16|TRBJ2-3|many
CASSFPGGGRPDTQYF
TGTGCCAGCAGTTTCCCCGGGGGAGGGCGTCCAGATACGCAGTATTTT